What follows is one T cell receptor (beta chain) and its context. What it recognizes is unknown. The source of the sample is a study of shared clonotypes between healthy human individuals. Study details: Per-donor plates numbered three CD4 naive, three CD4 memory, two CD8 naive and one CD8 memory. Study-level results: Four donors showed sharing of around 5% of naive CD4 clonotypes.

V gave up 2 bases and J gave up 6 bases, with 13 bases separating them. There are 14 residues in the CDR3. Germline CDR1 reads SEHNR; CDR2 reads FQNEAQ (reference sequence). Naive CD8 cells lacked CD45RO, underwent positive selection for CCR7 and left out terminally differentiated effector memory CD45RA+ cells. Tens of thousands of T cell genomes (approximately 210 ng DNA) went into each sorted-subset replicate. The protocol was immunoSEQ multiplex PCR, while the TCRdb copy is restricted to in-frame clones and leaves out a portion. The sample holds over 2,000,000 clones; just under 95% are singletons and the top ten take 1.5% to 2%.

Sequencing used naive CD8+ T cells from PBMCs. This sequence was found in a young man in good health. Some clones in this sample may be carry-over from other donors' samples. The V gene is TRBV7-9, the J gene TRBJ1-1, with D tentatively TRBD1 (5 bases). CDR3 amino acids: CASSLTGQPPEAFF. In nucleotides, the CDR3 is TGTGCCAGCAGCTTAACAGGTCAACCCCCTGAAGCTTTCTTT.